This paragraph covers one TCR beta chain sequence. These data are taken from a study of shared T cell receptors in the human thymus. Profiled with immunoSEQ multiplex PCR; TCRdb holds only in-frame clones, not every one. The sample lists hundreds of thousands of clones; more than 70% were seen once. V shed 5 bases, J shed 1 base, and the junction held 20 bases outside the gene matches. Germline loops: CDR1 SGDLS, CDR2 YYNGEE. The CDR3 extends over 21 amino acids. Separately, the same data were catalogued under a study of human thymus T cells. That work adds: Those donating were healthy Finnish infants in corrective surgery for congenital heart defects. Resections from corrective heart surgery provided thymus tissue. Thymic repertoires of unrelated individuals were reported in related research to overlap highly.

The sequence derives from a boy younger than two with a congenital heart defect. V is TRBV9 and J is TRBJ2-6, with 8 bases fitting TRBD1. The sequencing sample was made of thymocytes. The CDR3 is CASSGSRPTGGVASGANVLTF. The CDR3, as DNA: TGTGCCAGCAGTGGTTCCCGACCTACAGGGGGAGTTGCTTCTGGGGCCAACGTCCTGACTTTC.